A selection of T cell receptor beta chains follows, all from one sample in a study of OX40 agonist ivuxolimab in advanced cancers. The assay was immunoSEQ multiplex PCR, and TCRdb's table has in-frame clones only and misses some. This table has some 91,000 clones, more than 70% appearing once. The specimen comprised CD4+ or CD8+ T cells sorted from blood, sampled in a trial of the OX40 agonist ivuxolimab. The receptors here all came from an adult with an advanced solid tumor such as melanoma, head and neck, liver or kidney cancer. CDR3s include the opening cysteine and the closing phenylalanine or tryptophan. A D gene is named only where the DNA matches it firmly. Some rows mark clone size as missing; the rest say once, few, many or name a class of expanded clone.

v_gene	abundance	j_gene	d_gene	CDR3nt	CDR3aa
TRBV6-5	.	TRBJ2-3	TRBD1	TGTGCCAGCACCCGGGACAGGGGACAATATTTT	CASTRDRGQYF
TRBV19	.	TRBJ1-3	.	TGTGCCAGTAGTAACAGGATCTCTGGAAACACCATATATTTT	CASSNRISGNTIYF
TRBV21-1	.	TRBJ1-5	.	TGTGCCAGCAGCAAAGCGCTATTTAGACAGGACAATCAGCCCCAGCATTTT	CASSKALFRQDNQPQHF
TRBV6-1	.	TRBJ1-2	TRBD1	TGTGCCAGCAGTGATGGGGACAGGGGTTACAACTATGGCTACACCTTC	CASSDGDRGYNYGYTF
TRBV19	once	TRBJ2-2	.	TGTGCCAGTAGTCAGGGGCGCGGGAGTAGCACCGGGGAGCTGTTTTTT	CASSQGRGSSTGELFF
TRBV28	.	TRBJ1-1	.	TGTGCCAGCAGGGCAGGCGAGAACACTGAAGCTTTCTTT	CASRAGENTEAFF
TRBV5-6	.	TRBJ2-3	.	TGTGCCAGCAGCTCCTACAGAAATACGCAGTATTTT	CASSSYRNTQYF
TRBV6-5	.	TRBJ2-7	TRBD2	TGTGCCAGCAGTTCTGATTTTAGCGGGTTCTACTACGAGCAGTACTTC	CASSSDFSGFYYEQYF
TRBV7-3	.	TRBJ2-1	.	TGTGCCAGCAGCCCAGCGGCAGGCTCCTACAATGAGCAGTTCTTC	CASSPAAGSYNEQFF
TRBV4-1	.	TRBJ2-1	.	TGCGCCAGCAGCCAAGAAGTAGGCACTGAGCAGTTCTTC	CASSQEVGTEQFF
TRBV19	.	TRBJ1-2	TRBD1	TGTGCCAGTAGTTTGCCGGGACAGGGCAGTTCTGGCTACACCTTC	CASSLPGQGSSGYTF
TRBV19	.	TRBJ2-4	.	TGTGCCAGTAGTTTCGTAAACTCAAGACAGGATATTCAGTACTTC	CASSFVNSRQDIQYF
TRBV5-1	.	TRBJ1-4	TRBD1	TGCGCCAGCAGCGCTATCTGGGACAGCAGGGAAAAACTGTTTTTT	CASSAIWDSREKLFF
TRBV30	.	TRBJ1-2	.	TGTGCCTGGACTGGAGGGACGGACTATGGCTACACCTTC	CAWTGGTDYGYTF
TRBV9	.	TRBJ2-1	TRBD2	TGTGCCAGCAGCGTCTCTCCGGGACTAGCGGTAAATGAGCAGTTCTTC	CASSVSPGLAVNEQFF
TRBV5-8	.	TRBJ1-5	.	TGTGCCAGCAGCTTCCAGGGGCCGGGTCAGCCCCAGCATTTT	CASSFQGPGQPQHF
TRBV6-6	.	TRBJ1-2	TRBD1	TGTGCCAGCAGTGGTTATTCGAAGACAGGGAACCATGGCTACACCTTC	CASSGYSKTGNHGYTF
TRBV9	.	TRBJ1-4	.	TGTGCCAGCAGCGTAGACGGGGTAAATGAAAAACTGTTTTTT	CASSVDGVNEKLFF
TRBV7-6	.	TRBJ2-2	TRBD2	TGTGCCAGCAGCTTTCCGGGACTAGCGGGAGCGGGCACCGGGGAGCTGTTTTTT	CASSFPGLAGAGTGELFF
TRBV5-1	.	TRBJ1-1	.	TGCGCCAGCAGACTCAGGGCTATGAACACTGAAGCTTTCTTT	CASRLRAMNTEAFF
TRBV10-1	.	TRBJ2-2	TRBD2	TGCGCCAGCAGATCCGGACTAGCGAGGACTAACACCGGGGAGCTGTTTTTT	CASRSGLARTNTGELFF
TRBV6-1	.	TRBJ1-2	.	TGTGCCAGCAGTGAAGCGTCCAAAAGATATGGCTACACCTTC	CASSEASKRYGYTF
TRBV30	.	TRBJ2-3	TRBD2	TGTGCCTGGGGGGCGGGAGGGCCCGATACGCAGTATTTT	CAWGAGGPDTQYF
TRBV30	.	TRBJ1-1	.	TGTGCCTGGAGCGAGACACTCATGAACACTGAAGCTTTCTTT	CAWSETLMNTEAFF
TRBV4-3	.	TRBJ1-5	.	TGCGCCAGCAGCCAAGGATCAGGGAATCAGCCCCAGCATTTT	CASSQGSGNQPQHF
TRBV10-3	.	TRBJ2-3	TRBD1	TGTGGGACGACAGGGGGCGCATCGTCGGGGGCAGATACGCAGTATTTT	CGTTGGASSGADTQYF
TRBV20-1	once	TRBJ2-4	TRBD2	TGCAGTGCTAGGCATAGCGGGGCCCAGTACTTC	CSARHSGAQYF
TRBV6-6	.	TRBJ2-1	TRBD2	TGTGCCAGCAGTTCGTGGACTAGCGATGAGCAGTTCTTC	CASSSWTSDEQFF
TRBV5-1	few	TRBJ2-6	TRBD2	TGCGCCAGCAGCTTCAGTAGCGGGTTCTCTGGGGCCAACGTCCTGACTTTC	CASSFSSGFSGANVLTF
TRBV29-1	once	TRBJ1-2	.	TGCAGCGTTGTGGGACGCCAAAACTATGGCTACACCTTC	CSVVGRQNYGYTF
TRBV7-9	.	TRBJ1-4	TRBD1	TGTGCCAGCAGTTCCGGACAGGGAGGGGAAAAACTGTTTTTT	CASSSGQGGEKLFF
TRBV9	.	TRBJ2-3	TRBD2	TGTGCCAGCAGCGTAGAGAGCGGGAGGATGGATACGCAGTATTTT	CASSVESGRMDTQYF
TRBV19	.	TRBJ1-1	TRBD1	TGTGCCAGTAGTATGACAGGGGCAAGTGCTGAAGCTTTCTTT	CASSMTGASAEAFF
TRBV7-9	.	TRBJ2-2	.	TGTGCCAGCAGCTTTTTGGGGAATCACGGGGAGCTGTTTTTT	CASSFLGNHGELFF
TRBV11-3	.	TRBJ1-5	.	TGTGCCAGCAGCTCGCAGGCCAATCAGCCCCAGCATTTT	CASSSQANQPQHF
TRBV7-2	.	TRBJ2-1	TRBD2	TGTGCCAGCAGCTCGACTAGCGGGAGTGGAAATGAGCAGTTCTTC	CASSSTSGSGNEQFF
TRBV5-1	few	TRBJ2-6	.	TGCGCCAGCAGCTTGATCACGGGGGACCTTTCTGGGGCCAACGTCCTGACTTTC	CASSLITGDLSGANVLTF
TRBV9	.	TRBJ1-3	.	TGTGCCAGCAGCGTGACACGGGTACTTGACACCATATATTTT	CASSVTRVLDTIYF
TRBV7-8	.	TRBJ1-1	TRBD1	TGTGCCAGCAGCTTTCCAGGGGGGCCAATGAACACTGAAGCTTTCTTT	CASSFPGGPMNTEAFF
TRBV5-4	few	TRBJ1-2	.	TGTGCCAGCAGCCTGGATACGGGGGCGAACTATGGCTACACCTTC	CASSLDTGANYGYTF
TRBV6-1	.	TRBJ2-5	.	TGTGCCACCTTGAGGGCTGAGCAGTACTTC	CATLRAEQYF
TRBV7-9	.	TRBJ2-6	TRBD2	TGTGCCAGCAGCTTAGCGCTAGGCGGGAGGGGCGGGGCCAACGTCCTGACTTTC	CASSLALGGRGGANVLTF
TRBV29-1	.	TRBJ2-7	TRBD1	TGCAGCGTACAACCTCCAGGGGGCGGAACCTACGAGCAGTACTTC	CSVQPPGGGTYEQYF
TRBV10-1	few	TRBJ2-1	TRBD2	TGCGCCAGCAGCGACCAAGGACTAGCGGGAGTAAACAATGAGCAGTTCTTC	CASSDQGLAGVNNEQFF
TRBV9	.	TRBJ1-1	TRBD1	TGTGCCAGCAGCTCGACAGGGGGCGCAGCTGAAGCTTTCTTT	CASSSTGGAAEAFF
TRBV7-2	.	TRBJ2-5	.	TGTGCCAGCAGCACAGACGGCGCGAAGACCCAGTACTTC	CASSTDGAKTQYF
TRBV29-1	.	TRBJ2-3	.	TGCAGCGTACACGGACAGCAAATCACAGATACGCAGTATTTT	CSVHGQQITDTQYF
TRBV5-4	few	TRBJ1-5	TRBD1	TGTGCCAGCAGCGTGGACAGGGGGCGTGTGCAGCCCCAGCATTTT	CASSVDRGRVQPQHF
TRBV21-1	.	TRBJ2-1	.	TGTGCCAGCAGCAAAGCGGTCCTAGCGGGAGGTGGGTACAATGAGCAGTTCTTC	CASSKAVLAGGGYNEQFF